The clone carrying this TCR beta chain was picked up a small number of times. Its target is unknown. These data originate in a study of cytomegalovirus exposure and HLA in healthy donors. The study's findings and limits: Roughly uniform depth of sequencing across donors was assumed in presence/absence analyses. In a later analysis, the majority of CMV-associated beta chains seemingly showed HLA restriction. A later analysis revealed that TCR association rates differed between HLA loci, peaking at DRB1 and bottoming out at HLA-C. Reports indicate that TCR beta sequences accurately predicted the HLA-A and HLA-B alleles of most subjects.

Both 60 Vbeta primers and 13 Jbeta primers went into the PCR. Here immunoSEQ multiplex PCR was the method, and the copy in TCRdb shows in-frame clones only, minus some. The sample contains under 150,000 clones, over 75% of which appear only once. Germline lookup yields CDR1 SEHNR and CDR2 FQNEAQ (reference sequence). V was clipped by 3 bases and J by 2 bases; unmatched bases: 3. The CDR3 is made up of 14 amino acids. The J gene is TRBJ2-7, the V gene TRBV7-9; 8 bases are shared with TRBD1. What was sequenced was PBMCs. The sequence came from a male donor in good health and CMV-seronegative. In nucleotides, the CDR3 is TGTGCCAGCAGCTTGTGGGACAGGCCCTACGAGCAGTACTTC. Translating gives CASSLWDRPYEQYF.